This TCR beta chain was obtained from a study of graft-versus-host responses after intestinal transplantation. Germline V gene data show CDR1 as SGHTA and CDR2 as FQGNSA. The CDR3 runs to 15 residues. With 0 bases removed from V and 5 bases from J, the gap between germline ends came to 13 bases. Of note for this clone: Its target is not known.

Profiling relied on immunoSEQ multiplex PCR, and the TCRdb table lists in-frame clones only, not all of them. The sample consists of over 45,000 clones, 90% to 95% of them appearing once. This sample comprised unstimulated CD4+ T cells sorted from spleen or lymph node cells, obtained before transplant. The rearrangement joins TRBV7-2 to TRBJ2-5, with a tentative D call TRBD2 (7 bases). This TCR was sampled from a human donor who was the organ donor for an intestinal transplant. The CDR3: CASSLAGGAGETQYF. In DNA, the CDR3 is TGTGCCAGCAGCTTAGCAGGGGGGGCCGGGGAGACCCAGTACTTC.